What follows is one T cell receptor (beta chain) and its context. No antigen is known for it. This entry is derived from a study of T cells and Merkel cell carcinoma outcomes. Sequencing was performed with immunoSEQ multiplex PCR; in TCRdb, only in-frame clones are kept and a portion is missing. The sample shows 5,500 to 7,500 clones, less than 95% of them seen only once. Study-wide results and limits: Merkel cell carcinoma outcomes were reportedly predicted by repertoire and T-cell density.

This CDR3 has 14 residues. In germline, CDR1 is SNHLY, CDR2 FYNNEI. Unmatched junction bases numbered 5, after V lost 6 bases and J lost 5 bases. Source material: tumor tissue from Merkel cell carcinoma. J is TRBJ2-3 and V is TRBV2, with 10 bases lining up with TRBD2. This receptor was obtained from a human donor with Merkel cell carcinoma. CDR3 in amino acids: CASSRLAGEDTQYF. CDR3 nucleotide sequence: TGTGCCAGCAGCAGACTAGCGGGCGAAGATACGCAGTATTTT.